This T cell receptor beta chain was identified in a study of memory CD4+ T cells and cytomegalovirus serostatus. Study in general: Donors were healthy Belgian adults, 8 to 10 CMV seropositive and some 24 seronegative.

Between the trimmed V and J ends, which lost 4 bases and 2 bases, there was a span of 9 bases. The V gene's germline CDR1 is SQVTM and CDR2 ANQGSEA. The CDR3 loop spans 14 amino acids. Study processing details: Out-of-frame sequences were removed, leaving 2,204,828 distinct TCRbeta sequences. Repertoires were generated with immunoSEQ multiplex PCR, while TCRdb's copy carries only in-frame clones and drops some. V and J calls plus clone size are reproduced from that table; the DNA served to infer D and trimming. Among 84,000 or so clones listed, around 80% were seen once. The sort gate was single viable CD3+CD4+CD8-CD45RO+ cells for memory CD4+ T cells. After thawing, CD4+ T cells were positively selected. Study-level points and caveats: Of 150 to 200 reported CMV TCRbeta sequences, 65 to 85 were found in memory CD4+ repertoires.

Details on this clone: The antigen remains undetermined.

The chain links TRBV29-1 to TRBJ2-6; a weak D match, TRBD1 (5 bases). The receptor's source is an adult in good health and CMV-seronegative. The specimen was memory CD4+ T cells from blood. CDR3 region: CSVGSGTGANVLTF. In DNA, the CDR3 is TGCAGCGTTGGGTCAGGGACTGGGGCCAACGTCCTGACTTTC.